The clone carrying this TCR beta chain showed up many times. The target antigen is unknown. Germline V lookup: CDR1 DFQATT, CDR2 SNEGSKA (reference sequence). This CDR3 is built from 14 residues. The V gene end was trimmed by 2 bases and the J gene end by 9 bases; junction bases not matched to a gene: 12. With template switching, a universal primer site was added, and the cDNA carried unique molecular identifiers. TCRdb re-called the 5' RACE reads through MiXCR, storing one row per CDR3 protein. In the table there are 550,000 to 700,000 distinct CDR3 sequences, roughly 9.9% of which are singletons. The data are from a study of identical twins. Study conclusions and caveats: Donors were not followed over many years; analysis was cross-sectional. Models came in too low on out-of-frame TCR alpha sharing in monozygotic twins. Invariant T cells like MAIT and iNKT could partly confound the zero-insertion analyses.

Separately, the same data were catalogued under a study of yellow fever vaccine responses in identical twins.

This receptor was identified in a woman younger than 30 in good health. Sequences were obtained from PBMCs. The rearrangement joins TRBV20-1 to TRBJ2-7; the match to TRBD2 covers 8 bases. For the CDR3, the DNA is TGCAGTGCTAGACAGACCAGCGGGGGCGCAGGGCAGTACTTC. It is translated as CSARQTSGGAGQYF.